The next 15 T cell receptor beta chains were all read from a single sample in a study of T cell changes during pregnancy in multiple sclerosis. Assay: immunoSEQ multiplex PCR; the TCRdb copy retains only in-frame clones and omits some. The sample yields 65,000 to 85,000 clones, roughly 90% seen once. Sequencing was performed on peripheral blood, taken in the first trimester of pregnancy. These receptors were taken from a female donor in good health, enrolled as a control in a pregnancy study.

The CDR3 is CASSHPSGTGLFYGYTF. The CDR3 bases are TGTGCCAGCAGCCACCCCTCCGGGACAGGGCTTTTCTATGGCTACACCTTC. This chain connects TRBV14 to TRBJ1-2; 9 positions match TRBD1. The germline V gene has CDR1 SGHDN and CDR2 FVKESK. Unmatched junction bases numbered 12, after V lost 3 bases and J lost 4 bases. The CDR3 has 17 amino acids.

This chain uses TRBV28 with TRBJ1-4, with 8 nucleotides matching TRBD1. Germline CDR1 is MDHEN and CDR2 is SYDVKM. J gave up 0 bases and V 5 bases, and 5 bases lay outside the gene matches. This CDR3 comprises 16 residues. Here the CDR3 DNA reads TGTGCCAGCAGTGGGACAGGTTTCGCAACTAATGAAAAACTGTTTTTT. Translated: CASSGTGFATNEKLFF.

This clone was seen a single time. The CDR3 is CASTRAEAFF. CDR3 sequence (DNA): TGTGCCAGCACCCGGGCTGAAGCTTTCTTT. The chain uses TRBV6-5 and TRBJ1-1; D gene unclear. V lost 7 bases, J lost 6 bases, and 6 bases lay in between. This CDR3 spans 10 amino acids. The V gene's germline CDR1 is MNHEY and CDR2 SVGAGI.

The chain recombines TRBV7-7 with TRBJ2-7; TRBD1 agrees at 8 bases. This CDR3 comprises 13 residues. The germline CDR1 and CDR2 sequences are SSHAT and FNYEAQ (reference sequence). V shed 5 bases and J 7 bases; nucleotides not matched to a gene: 7. For the CDR3, the DNA is TGTGCCAGCAGCGTCGACAGGGGTGGGGAGCAGTACTTC. Translation gives CASSVDRGGEQYF.

The chain links TRBV7-8 to TRBJ1-4, with D perhaps TRBD1 (6 bases). The V end lost 5 bases, the J end lost 5 bases, and 15 bases lay between the germline ends. This CDR3 region has 15 residues. Germline values: CDR1 SGHVS, CDR2 FQNEAQ. In nucleotides, the CDR3 is TGTGCCAGCAGCACACTCTGGGGGCAAAATGAAAAACTGTTTTTT. Residues: CASSTLWGQNEKLFF.

This clone has more than one count but fewer than ten. V is TRBV28 and J is TRBJ1-5, with TRBD1 matching 8 bases. Trimming took 7 bases from V and 3 from J; bases not matched to a gene: 8. Germline V gives CDR1 MDHEN, CDR2 SYDVKM. CDR3 length: 15 amino acids. The CDR3 sequence: CASTPRGQVNQPQHF. CDR3 bases: TGTGCCAGCACCCCTCGGGGACAGGTCAATCAGCCCCAGCATTTT.

Only one count was recorded for this clone. Other nucleotide sequences in the sample specify the same CDR3. V and J are TRBV5-1 and TRBJ1-1; possibly TRBD1 for D (5 bases). Germline loops: CDR1 SGHRS, CDR2 YFSETQ. V was shortened by 1 base and J by 3 bases, with 10 bases between the two germline ends. The CDR3 spans 14 residues. The DNA for the CDR3 is TGCGCCAGCAGCTTGTCAGGGCGCGACACTGAAGCTTTCTTT. Its translation is CASSLSGRDTEAFF.

This CDR3 is CASSVDSYGQAFF. The DNA for the CDR3 is TGTGCCAGCAGTGTTGACAGTTATGGCCAAGCTTTCTTT. The J gene is TRBJ1-1, the V gene TRBV6-1, with D perhaps TRBD1 (5 bases). The CDR3 runs 13 residues. The V gene lost 4 bases and the J gene lost 9 bases, with 15 bases spanning the gap. Germline assignment: CDR1 MNHNS and CDR2 SASEGT.

This clone is a singleton in its sample. This rearrangement joins TRBV28 to TRBJ1-4; 8 nucleotides line up with TRBD1. V shed 10 bases and J 4 bases; nucleotides not matched to a gene: 8. Germline values: CDR1 MDHEN, CDR2 SYDVKM. The CDR3 totals 14 residues. The CDR3 DNA sequence: TGTGCCACGAGACAGGGGCGCAATAATGAAAAACTGTTTTTT. Amino acids: CATRQGRNNEKLFF. The full variable domain, in which reference TRBV28 and TRBJ1-4 provide the parts outside the CDR3, is DVKVTQSSRYLVKRTGEKVFLECVQDMDHENMFWYRQDPGLGLRLIYFSYDVKMKEKGDIPEGYSVSREKKERFSLILESASTNQTSMYLCATRQGRNNEKLFFGSGTQLSVL.

The chain carries TRBV5-1 and TRBJ1-5; 8 bases map to TRBD1. Germline trimming cut 4 bases from V and 14 bases from J; bases unmatched to any gene: 11. The CDR3 is made up of 13 amino acids. Germline CDR1 and CDR2: SGHRS and YFSETQ. CDR3 protein: CASSPGPGQVEHF. CDR3 coding DNA: TGCGCCAGCAGCCCCGGTCCGGGACAGGTCGAGCATTTT.

This clone was found once. The V and J genes are TRBV7-2 and TRBJ1-4; maybe TRBD1 (6 bases). CDR1 is SGHTA and CDR2 is FQGNSA in the germline V gene. V lost 5 bases and J lost 0, with 10 bases in between. The CDR3 length is 15 residues. The CDR3, as DNA: TGTGCCAGCAGCGTACAGGGTACAACTAATGAAAAACTGTTTTTT. This codes for CASSVQGTTNEKLFF.

This clone appeared a single time. This chain connects TRBV13 to TRBJ1-5; 12 nucleotides align to TRBD1. The CDR3 sequence is 16 residues long. After removal of 0 bases from V and 6 bases from J, the junction contained 3 bases not matched to a gene. The germline gives CDR1 PRHDT, CDR2 FYEKMQ (reference sequence). CDR3 bases: TGTGCCAGCAGCTTAGGCGGGACAGGGGGCCTTCAGCCCCAGCATTTT. Its protein is CASSLGGTGGLQPQHF.

The chain joins TRBV6-5 to TRBJ1-4; the match to TRBD1 covers 8 bases. V trimming: 8 bases; J trimming: 5 bases; junction bases outside the gene matches: 4. Germline V gives CDR1 MNHEY, CDR2 SVGAGI. The CDR3 has 13 amino acids. The DNA of the CDR3 is TGTGCCAGCCGGGACAGGAGAAATGAAAAACTGTTTTTT. It specifies CASRDRRNEKLFF.

The gene calls are TRBV5-1 and TRBJ2-2; 7 positions match TRBD2. The CDR3 has 15 residues. Germline assignment: CDR1 SGHRS and CDR2 YFSETQ. The trim removed 4 bases at V and 3 bases at J, leaving 6 bases unmatched. CDR3: CASSRAGDDTGELFF. CDR3 sequence (DNA): TGCGCCAGCAGCCGCGCGGGGGACGACACCGGGGAGCTGTTTTTT.

The chain recombines TRBV5-1 with TRBJ2-7, with 8 bases that match TRBD1. The length of the CDR3 is 14 residues. V was clipped by 4 bases and J by 6 bases; unmatched bases: 9. The V gene's germline CDR1 is SGHRS and CDR2 YFSETQ. The CDR3 DNA reads as TGCGCCAGCAGCCCCGACAGGGGAAAGCGCGAGCAGTACTTC. This translates into CASSPDRGKREQYF.